This T cell receptor beta chain stems from a study of regulatory T cells in long-lasting Graves disease. This CDR3 is 14 amino acids long. The V and J ends lost 5 bases and 3 bases respectively, with 13 bases between them. CDR1 is LNHDA, CDR2 SQIVND, per germline (reference sequence). To make TCR beta libraries, researchers used iRepertoire HTBI primers and Arm-PCR of CDR3 regions. TCRdb ran MiXCR on the multiplex PCR reads and lists one entry per CDR3 protein. The table lists almost 450,000 distinct CDR3 sequences, about a sixth of them singletons. This clonotype showed up many times. Sample time point: newly diagnosed GD, antithyroid drugs for less than 3 months. Making the TCR library involved RNA that had been extracted from PBMCs. These sequences were also reported in another study, on T cells in Graves' hyperthyroidism and ophthalmopathy.

The sequence derives from a woman in her thirties with Graves disease. This sequence joins TRBV19 and TRBJ1-1, with D maybe TRBD1 (5 bases). Sequencing was performed on peripheral blood mononuclear cells (PBMCs), taken at new diagnosis, from a patient treated with antithyroid drugs. CDR3 loop: CASSLWTPDTEAFF. In nucleotides, the CDR3 is TGTGCCAGTAGTCTGTGGACACCAGACACTGAAGCTTTCTTT. The complete variable domain, with remaining parts taken from reference TRBV19 and TRBJ1-1, reads DGGITQSPKYLFRKEGQNVTLSCEQNLNHDAMYWYRQDPGQGLRLIYYSQIVNDFQKGDIAEGYSVSREKKESFPLTVTSAQKNPTAFYLCASSLWTPDTEAFFGQGTRLTVV.